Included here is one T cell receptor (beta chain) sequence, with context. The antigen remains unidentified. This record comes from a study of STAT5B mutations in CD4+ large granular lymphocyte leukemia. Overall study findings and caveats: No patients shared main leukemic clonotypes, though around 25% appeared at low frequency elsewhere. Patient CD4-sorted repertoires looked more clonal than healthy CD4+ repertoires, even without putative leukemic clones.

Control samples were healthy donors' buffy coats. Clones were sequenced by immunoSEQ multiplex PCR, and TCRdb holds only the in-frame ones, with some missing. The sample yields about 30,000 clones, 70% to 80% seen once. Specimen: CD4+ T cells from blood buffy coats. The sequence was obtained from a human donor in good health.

The CDR3 region has the DNA TGTGCCAGCAGTGCGGAGCCTGGAAACACCATATATTTT. Protein sequence: CASSAEPGNTIYF. The V call is TRBV6-1, the J call TRBJ1-3; D is undetermined. Germline V gene data show CDR1 as MNHNS and CDR2 as SASEGT. The V and J ends lost 4 bases and 2 bases respectively, with 6 bases between them. This CDR3 comprises 13 residues.